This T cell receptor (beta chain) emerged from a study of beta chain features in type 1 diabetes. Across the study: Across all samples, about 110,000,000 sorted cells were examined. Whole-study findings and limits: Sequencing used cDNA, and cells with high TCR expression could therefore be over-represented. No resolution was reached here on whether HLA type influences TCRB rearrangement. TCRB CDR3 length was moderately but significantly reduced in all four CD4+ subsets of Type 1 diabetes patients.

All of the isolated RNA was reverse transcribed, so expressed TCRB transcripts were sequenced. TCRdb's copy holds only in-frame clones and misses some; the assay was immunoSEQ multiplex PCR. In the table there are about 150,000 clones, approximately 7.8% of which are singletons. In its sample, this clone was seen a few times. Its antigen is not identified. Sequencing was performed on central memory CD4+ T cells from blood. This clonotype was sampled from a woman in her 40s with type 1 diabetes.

CDR3 sequence: CASSSQGSAKVEAFF. The CDR3 DNA is TGTGCCAGTAGTTCACAGGGGTCCGCTAAGGTTGAAGCTTTCTTT. The chain joins TRBV19 to TRBJ1-1, with 7 bases lining up with TRBD1. The trim removed 5 bases at V and 7 bases at J, leaving 13 bases unmatched. The length of the CDR3 is 15 residues. From germline, CDR1 is LNHDA and CDR2 SQIVND (reference sequence).